The 13 T cell receptor beta chains below all came from one sample that was sequenced in a study of cytomegalovirus exposure and HLA in healthy donors. The PCR was carried out with 60 Vbeta primers and 13 Jbeta primers. Repertoires were generated with immunoSEQ multiplex PCR, while TCRdb's copy carries only in-frame clones and drops some. The profile covers approximately 150,000 clones, with roughly 79% appearing a single time and about 7.7% taken by the ten largest. Sample: PBMCs. The receptor source for this set is a woman in her thirties or forties in good health and CMV-seropositive.

V usage is TRBV6-5 and J usage is TRBJ2-7, with TRBD2 matching 9 bases. The germline V gene has CDR1 MNHEY and CDR2 SVGAGI. This CDR3 has 15 amino acids. J gave up 2 bases and V 5 bases, and 7 bases lay outside the gene matches. The CDR3 DNA reads TGTGCCAGCAGTACAGGGACTAGCCGTCCCTACGAGCAGTACTTC. Protein product: CASSTGTSRPYEQYF.

The CDR3, as DNA: TGTGCCAGCAGCTTGAGGCCGGAGGGCGAGCAGTACTTC. It translates to CASSLRPEGEQYF. The rearrangement links TRBV5-4 to TRBJ2-7, with D possibly matching TRBD2 (6 bases). Germline V gives CDR1 SGHNT, CDR2 YYREEE (reference sequence). The CDR3 contains 13 residues. V lost 1 base and J 6 bases, leaving 11 bases between the germline ends.

J is TRBJ2-7 and V is TRBV4-1; 7 bases line up with TRBD2. Germline CDR1 reads MGHRA; CDR2 reads YSYEKL. There are 15 residues in the CDR3. The J segment lost 0 bases and the V segment lost 3 bases, leaving 5 bases of the junction unmatched. This CDR3 reads CASSHLADHSYEQYF. The CDR3 bases are TGCGCCAGCAGCCACCTAGCGGACCACTCCTACGAGCAGTACTTC.

V and J are TRBV7-3 and TRBJ2-3; 8 bases fit TRBD2. The CDR3 runs 16 residues. Looked up from germline, CDR1 is SGHTA and CDR2 is FQGTGA. Trimming at V came to 5 bases and at J to 7 bases, leaving 14 bases not matched to a gene. The chain's CDR3 is CASSPGVAGSGHTQYF. The CDR3 DNA reads TGTGCCAGCAGCCCTGGGGTAGCGGGGAGCGGTCATACGCAGTATTTT. Full variable domain (outside the CDR3, taken from reference TRBV7-3 and TRBJ2-3): GAGVSQTPSNKVTEKGKYVELRCDPISGHTALYWYRQSLGQGPEFLIYFQGTGAADDSGLPNDRFFAVRPEGSVSTLKIQRTERGDSAVYLCASSPGVAGSGHTQYFGPGTRLTVL.

In this sample, this clone turned up once. The chain employs TRBV9 and TRBJ1-6; D remains unclear. The CDR3 has 17 residues. V was cut by 0 bases and J by 4 bases, with 14 bases left in between. CDR1 is SGDLS, CDR2 YYNGEE, per germline. Written as DNA, the CDR3 is TGTGCCAGCAGCGTAGGGGAGGCATTAAGATATAATTCACCCCTCCACTTT. Translation gives CASSVGEALRYNSPLHF.

This clone was counted once. This CDR3 reads CASRLYGYTF. CDR3 sequence (DNA): TGTGCCAGCCGTCTCTATGGCTACACCTTC. The chain recombines TRBV6-1 with TRBJ1-2; D gene ambiguous. Trimming took 8 bases from V and 4 from J, leaving 5 bases between them. Germline values: CDR1 MNHNS, CDR2 SASEGT. The CDR3 extends over 10 amino acids.

This chain connects TRBV5-1 to TRBJ1-4; D perhaps matches TRBD1 (5 bases). V was pared by 0 bases and J by 7 bases, with 13 bases between. Germline values: CDR1 SGHRS, CDR2 YFSETQ. The CDR3 length is 15 residues. CDR3 sequence reads: CASSLVGGAGEKLFF. CDR3 DNA sequence: TGCGCCAGCAGCTTGGTAGGAGGGGCCGGTGAAAAACTGTTTTTT.

This chain connects TRBV28 to TRBJ1-1; D uncertain. The germline V and J ends were trimmed by 4 bases and 4 bases, with 13 bases remaining between them. The CDR3 length is 14 residues. CDR1 is MDHEN, CDR2 SYDVKM, per germline. The CDR3 sequence: CASSSWTRATEAFF. In DNA form, the CDR3 reads TGTGCCAGCAGTTCCTGGACGCGGGCCACTGAAGCTTTCTTT.

The genes are TRBV7-9 and TRBJ1-2; possibly TRBD1 for D (6 bases). With 4 bases removed from V and 5 bases from J, the gap between germline ends came to 17 bases. Germline V CDR1 and CDR2: SEHNR, FQNEAQ (reference sequence). This CDR3 is 15 amino acids long. In nucleotides, the CDR3 is TGTGCCAGCAGCTCAATGGACAGATTTTTATATGGCTACACCTTC. Residues: CASSSMDRFLYGYTF.

The rearrangement uses TRBV5-8 and TRBJ1-1; D possibly corresponds to TRBD1 (5 bases). This CDR3 spans 14 amino acids. Germline CDR1 and CDR2: SGHTS and YDEGEE. Trimming removed 4 bases from V and 1 base from J, with 11 bases in between. DNA for the CDR3: TGTGCCAGCAGCCCTCCAGGACAGAACACTGAAGCTTTCTTT. It encodes CASSPPGQNTEAFF.

The genes are TRBV28 and TRBJ2-7, with 7 positions matching TRBD2. Germline-derived CDR1 and CDR2 are MDHEN and SYDVKM. This CDR3 comprises 12 residues. Trimming cost V 8 bases and J 6 bases; bases outside gene matches: 7. The CDR3 loop reads CASYRWEGEQYF. In DNA form, the CDR3 reads TGTGCCAGCTACCGGTGGGAGGGCGAGCAGTACTTC.

J is TRBJ1-6 and V is TRBV7-8; D call uncertain. V lost 1 base to trimming and J lost 3 bases, with 7 bases between them. The CDR3 runs to 15 residues. Per the germline V gene, CDR1 is SGHVS and CDR2 is FQNEAQ. The chain's CDR3 is CASSLGRGYNSPLHF. The CDR3 coding sequence is TGTGCCAGCAGCTTAGGTCGGGGCTATAATTCACCCCTCCACTTT.

The rearrangement joins TRBV5-1 to TRBJ2-5; 8 bases align to TRBD1. Germline CDR1 and CDR2: SGHRS and YFSETQ. The V segment lost 0 bases and the J segment 4 bases; nucleotides outside the gene matches: 5. There are 15 residues in the CDR3. The DNA for the CDR3 is TGCGCCAGCAGCTTGGCAGGGGGCTTTCCAGAGACCCAGTACTTC. This translates into CASSLAGGFPETQYF.